Listed below are T cell receptor beta chains from one sample, sequenced in a study of T cell responses to AZD1222 COVID-19 vaccine. TCRdb's table, derived via immunoSEQ multiplex PCR, lists solely in-frame clones and lacks some. Of 130,000 or so clones listed, around 90% are singletons. Sequenced here: peripheral blood, sampled on day 0 of AZD1222 vaccination. The source of these receptors is an adult in good health. CDR3s include the opening cysteine and the closing phenylalanine or tryptophan. A D gene is named only where the DNA matches it firmly. For some rows the clone size is stated as once, few or many, or as a class when expanded; others skip it.

TRBJ2-1	NA	TRBV5-6	TRBD1	TGTGCCAGCAGCTTAGAAACAGGGGTCCGGAACAATGAGCAGTTCTTC	CASSLETGVRNNEQFF
TRBJ2-4	NA	TRBV7-2	TRBD2	TGTGCCAGCAGCTTCCGAGCGGGGGGGGTAAACATTCAGTACTTC	CASSFRAGGVNIQYF
TRBJ2-1	NA	TRBV18	TRBD2	TGTGCCAGCTCAGGGCTAGCGGGGGCCATCCAGTACAATGAGCAGTTCTTC	CASSGLAGAIQYNEQFF
TRBJ2-2	NA	TRBV4-1	TRBD2	TGCGCCAGCAGCCAAGTGACCGGGGGGGCCAGAACCGGGGAGCTGTTTTTT	CASSQVTGGARTGELFF
TRBJ1-1	NA	TRBV7-9	TRBD1	TGTGCCAGCAGCTTAGGGACAGGGCACACTGAAGCTTTCTTT	CASSLGTGHTEAFF
TRBJ1-1	once	TRBV28	NA	TGTGCCAGCAGGGGACCAATGAACACTGAAGCTTTCTTT	CASRGPMNTEAFF
TRBJ2-7	NA	TRBV7-2	TRBD2	TGTGCCAGCAGCGATCCGGGACTAGCGACCTACGAGCAGTACTTC	CASSDPGLATYEQYF
TRBJ1-1	once	TRBV9	NA	TGTGCCAGCAGCGTAGAAGAGACTCTCCTTTCCATGAACACTGAAGCTTTCTTT	CASSVEETLLSMNTEAFF
TRBJ2-3	NA	TRBV24-1	NA	TGTGCCACCAGTGATTTGACAGGCCTGGGCACAGATACGCAGTATTTT	CATSDLTGLGTDTQYF
TRBJ1-2	NA	TRBV7-9	NA	TGTGCCAGCAGCCTCTCCACCGGAGGGCGGGGCTATGGCTACACCTTC	CASSLSTGGRGYGYTF
TRBJ1-2	few	TRBV18	NA	TGTGCCAGCTCACCACCGGGCCAGGACTATGGCTACACCTTC	CASSPPGQDYGYTF
TRBJ1-2	NA	TRBV19	NA	TGTGCCAGTAGTATTCGGGACAAACGTCAGTATGGCTACACCTTC	CASSIRDKRQYGYTF
TRBJ2-6	NA	TRBV5-8	NA	TGTGCCAGCAGCTTGTCCGGTCGCTCTGGGGCCAACGTCCTGACTTTC	CASSLSGRSGANVLTF
TRBJ2-3	few	TRBV20-1	TRBD1	TGCAGTGCTAGTTCAGGGGGTCTTGCAGATACGCAGTATTTT	CSASSGGLADTQYF
TRBJ1-1	NA	TRBV7-9	NA	TGTGCCAGCAGCCAACCCGGGGGAAACACTGAAGCTTTCTTT	CASSQPGGNTEAFF
TRBJ2-7	once	TRBV5-1	NA	TGCGCCAGCAGTTCCGGGACACTTACCTACGAGCAGTACTTC	CASSSGTLTYEQYF
TRBJ2-5	few	TRBV2	NA	TGTGCCAGCAGTGAACGGCGGCAAGAGACCCAGTACTTC	CASSERRQETQYF
TRBJ1-2	NA	TRBV5-4	NA	TGTGCCAGCAGCCTGGACAGTTTTGGCTACACCTTC	CASSLDSFGYTF
TRBJ1-5	once	TRBV7-2	NA	TGTGCCAGCAGCTCGGAACCAACGTGGCAGCCCCAGCATTTT	CASSSEPTWQPQHF
TRBJ2-7	NA	TRBV7-8	NA	TGTGCCAGCAGCCGTTACAGGGCCCTCTCCTACGAGCAGTACTTC	CASSRYRALSYEQYF